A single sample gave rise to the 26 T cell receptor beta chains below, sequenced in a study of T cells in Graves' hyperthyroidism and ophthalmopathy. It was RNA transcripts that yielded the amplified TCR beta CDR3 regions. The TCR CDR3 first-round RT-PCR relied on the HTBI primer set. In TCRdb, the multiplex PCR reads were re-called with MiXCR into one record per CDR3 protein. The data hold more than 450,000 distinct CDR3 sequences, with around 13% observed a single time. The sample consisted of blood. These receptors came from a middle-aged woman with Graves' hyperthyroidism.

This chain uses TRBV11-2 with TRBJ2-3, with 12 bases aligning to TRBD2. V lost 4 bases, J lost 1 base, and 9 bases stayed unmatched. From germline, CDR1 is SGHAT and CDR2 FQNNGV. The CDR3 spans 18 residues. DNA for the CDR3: TGTGCCAGCAGCTCCCCCGCGACTAGCGGGAGAGGCACAGATACGCAGTATTTT. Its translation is CASSSPATSGRGTDTQYF. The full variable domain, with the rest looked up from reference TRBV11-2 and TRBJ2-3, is EAGVAQSPRYKIIEKRQSVAFWCNPISGHATLYWYQQILGQGPKLLIQFQNNGVVDDSQLPKDRFSAERLKGVDSTLKIQPAKLEDSAVYLCASSSPATSGRGTDTQYFGPGTRLTVL.

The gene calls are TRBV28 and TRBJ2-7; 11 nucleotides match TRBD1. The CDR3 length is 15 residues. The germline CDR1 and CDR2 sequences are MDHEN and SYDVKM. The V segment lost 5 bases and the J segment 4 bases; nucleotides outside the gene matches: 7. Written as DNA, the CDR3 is TGTGCCAGCAGTAACCAGGACAGGGGGCGATACGAGCAGTACTTC. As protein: CASSNQDRGRYEQYF.

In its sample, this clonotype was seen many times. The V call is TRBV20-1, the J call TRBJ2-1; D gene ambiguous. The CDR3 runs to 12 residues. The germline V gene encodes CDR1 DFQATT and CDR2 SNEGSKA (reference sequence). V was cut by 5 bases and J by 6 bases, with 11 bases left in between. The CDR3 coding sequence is TGCAGTGCTGGGTGGGCGGCCAATGAGCAGTTCTTC. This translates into CSAGWAANEQFF.

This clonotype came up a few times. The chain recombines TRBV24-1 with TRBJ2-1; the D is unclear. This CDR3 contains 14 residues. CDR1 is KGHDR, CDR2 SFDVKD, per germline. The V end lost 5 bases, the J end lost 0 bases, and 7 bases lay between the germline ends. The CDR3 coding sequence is TGTGCCACCAGTGCCGGTTCCTCCTACAATGAGCAGTTCTTC. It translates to CATSAGSSYNEQFF.

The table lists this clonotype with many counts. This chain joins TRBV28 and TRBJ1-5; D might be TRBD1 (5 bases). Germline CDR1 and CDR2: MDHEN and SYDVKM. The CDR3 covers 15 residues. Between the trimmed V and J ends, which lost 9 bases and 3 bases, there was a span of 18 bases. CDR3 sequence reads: CASTGTGGFNQPQHF. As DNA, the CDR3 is TGTGCCAGTACCGGGACCGGAGGATTCAATCAGCCCCAGCATTTT.

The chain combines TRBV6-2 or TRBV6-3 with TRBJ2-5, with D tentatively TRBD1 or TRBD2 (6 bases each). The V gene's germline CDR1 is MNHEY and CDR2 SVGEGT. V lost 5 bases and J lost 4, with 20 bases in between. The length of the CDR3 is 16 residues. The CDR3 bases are TGTGCCAGCAGTGGAGGGGGTGGGGGCGCGGGAGAGACCCAGTACTTC. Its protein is CASSGGGGGAGETQYF.

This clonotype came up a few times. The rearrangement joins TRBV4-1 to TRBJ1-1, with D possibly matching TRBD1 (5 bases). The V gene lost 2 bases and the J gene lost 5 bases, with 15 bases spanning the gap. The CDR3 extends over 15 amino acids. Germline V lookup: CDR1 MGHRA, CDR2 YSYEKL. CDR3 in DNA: TGCGCCAGCAGCCAAAACCAGGGATCGAATACTGAAGCTTTCTTT. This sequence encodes CASSQNQGSNTEAFF.

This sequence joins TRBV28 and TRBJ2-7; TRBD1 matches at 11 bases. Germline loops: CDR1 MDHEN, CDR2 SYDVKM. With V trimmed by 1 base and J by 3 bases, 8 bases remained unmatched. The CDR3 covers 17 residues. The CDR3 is CASSLSGQGAYVYEQYF. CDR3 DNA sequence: TGTGCCAGCAGTTTATCCGGACAGGGGGCCTACGTCTACGAGCAGTACTTC. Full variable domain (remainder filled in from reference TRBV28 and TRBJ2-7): DVKVTQSSRYLVKRTGEKVFLECVQDMDHENMFWYRQDPGLGLRLIYFSYDVKMKEKGDIPEGYSVSREKKERFSLILESASTNQTSMYLCASSLSGQGAYVYEQYFGPGTRLTVT.

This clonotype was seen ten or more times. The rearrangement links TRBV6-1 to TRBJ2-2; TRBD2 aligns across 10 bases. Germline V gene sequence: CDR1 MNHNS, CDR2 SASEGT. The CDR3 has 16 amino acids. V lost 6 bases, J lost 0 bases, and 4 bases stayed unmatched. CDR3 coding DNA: TGTGCCAGCAGCGCCCTAGCGGGAGCGAACACCGGGGAGCTGTTTTTT. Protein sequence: CASSALAGANTGELFF.

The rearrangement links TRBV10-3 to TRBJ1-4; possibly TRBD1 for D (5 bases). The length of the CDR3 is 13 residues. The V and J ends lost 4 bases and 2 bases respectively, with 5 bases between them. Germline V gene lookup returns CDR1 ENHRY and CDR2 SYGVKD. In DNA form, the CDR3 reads TGTGCCATCAGTGGGGGGACTAATGAAAAACTGTTTTTT. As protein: CAISGGTNEKLFF.

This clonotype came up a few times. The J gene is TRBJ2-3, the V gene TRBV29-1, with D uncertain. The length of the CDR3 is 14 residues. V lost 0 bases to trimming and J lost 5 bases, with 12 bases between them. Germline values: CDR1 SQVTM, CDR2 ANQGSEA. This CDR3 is CSVEDGVFGDTQYF. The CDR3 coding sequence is TGCAGCGTTGAAGATGGGGTGTTTGGAGATACGCAGTATTTT.

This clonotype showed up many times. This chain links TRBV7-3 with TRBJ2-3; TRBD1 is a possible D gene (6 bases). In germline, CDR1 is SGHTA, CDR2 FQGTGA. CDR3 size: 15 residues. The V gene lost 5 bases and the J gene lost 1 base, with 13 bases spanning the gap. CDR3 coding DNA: TGTGCCAGCAGCCTCAAGGGGGATGGCACAGATACGCAGTATTTT. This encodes CASSLKGDGTDTQYF.

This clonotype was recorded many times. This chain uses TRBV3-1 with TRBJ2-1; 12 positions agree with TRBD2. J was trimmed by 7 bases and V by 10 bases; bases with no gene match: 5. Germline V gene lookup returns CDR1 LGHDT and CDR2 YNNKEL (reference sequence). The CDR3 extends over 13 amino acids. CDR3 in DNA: TGTGCCACCCAGGGACTAGCGGGTAATGAGCAGTTCTTC. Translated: CATQGLAGNEQFF.

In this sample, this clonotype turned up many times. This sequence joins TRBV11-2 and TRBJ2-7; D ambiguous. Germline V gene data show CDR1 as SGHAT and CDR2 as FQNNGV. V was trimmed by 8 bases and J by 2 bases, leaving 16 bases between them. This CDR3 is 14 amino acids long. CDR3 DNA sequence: TGTGCCAGCTCCAAGGTGGCAGGCCCCTACGAGCAGTACTTC. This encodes CASSKVAGPYEQYF.

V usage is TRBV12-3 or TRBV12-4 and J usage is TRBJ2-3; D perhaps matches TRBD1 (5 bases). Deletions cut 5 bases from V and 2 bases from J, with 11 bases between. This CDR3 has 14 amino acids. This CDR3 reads CASSHWTTTDTQYF. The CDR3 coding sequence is TGTGCCAGCAGTCACTGGACAACCACAGATACGCAGTATTTT.

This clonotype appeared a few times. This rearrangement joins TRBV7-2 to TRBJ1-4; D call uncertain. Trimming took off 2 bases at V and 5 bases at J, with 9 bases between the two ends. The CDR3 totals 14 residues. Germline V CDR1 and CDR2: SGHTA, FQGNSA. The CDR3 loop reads CASSLSWANEKLFF. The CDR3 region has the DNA TGTGCCAGCAGCTTATCCTGGGCAAATGAAAAACTGTTTTTT.

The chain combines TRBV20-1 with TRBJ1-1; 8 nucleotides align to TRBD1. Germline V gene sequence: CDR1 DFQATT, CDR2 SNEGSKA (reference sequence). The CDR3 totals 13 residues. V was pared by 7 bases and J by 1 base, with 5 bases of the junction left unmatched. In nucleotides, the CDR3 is TGCAGTGTAGACAGGGGCCCGAACACTGAAGCTTTCTTT. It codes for CSVDRGPNTEAFF.

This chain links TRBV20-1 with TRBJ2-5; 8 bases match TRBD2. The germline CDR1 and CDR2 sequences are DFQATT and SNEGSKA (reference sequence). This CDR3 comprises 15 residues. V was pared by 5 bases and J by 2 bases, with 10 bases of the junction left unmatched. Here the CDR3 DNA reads TGCAGTGCTCTGCCTTGGGTAGCGGGGCAAGAGACCCAGTACTTC. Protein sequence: CSALPWVAGQETQYF.

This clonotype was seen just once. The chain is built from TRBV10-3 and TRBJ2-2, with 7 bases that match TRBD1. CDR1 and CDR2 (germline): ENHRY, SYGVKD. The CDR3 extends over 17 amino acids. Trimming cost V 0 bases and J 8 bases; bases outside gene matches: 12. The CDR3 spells CAISESPGGVLPGELFF. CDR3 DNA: TGTGCCATCAGTGAGTCCCCAGGGGGTGTGCTCCCTGGGGAGCTGTTTTTT.

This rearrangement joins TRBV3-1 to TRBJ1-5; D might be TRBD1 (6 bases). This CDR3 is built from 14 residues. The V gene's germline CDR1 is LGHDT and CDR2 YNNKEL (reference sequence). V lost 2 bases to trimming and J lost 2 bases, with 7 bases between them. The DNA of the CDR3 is TGTGCCAGCAGCCAATACAGGGGCAATCAGCCCCAGCATTTT. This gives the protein CASSQYRGNQPQHF.

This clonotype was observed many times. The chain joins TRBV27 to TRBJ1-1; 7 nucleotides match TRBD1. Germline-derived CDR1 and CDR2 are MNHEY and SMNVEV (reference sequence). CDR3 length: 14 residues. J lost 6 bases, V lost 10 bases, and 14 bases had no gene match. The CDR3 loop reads CATRQGQPSAEAFF. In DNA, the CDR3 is TGTGCCACCCGCCAGGGACAGCCTTCCGCTGAAGCTTTCTTT.

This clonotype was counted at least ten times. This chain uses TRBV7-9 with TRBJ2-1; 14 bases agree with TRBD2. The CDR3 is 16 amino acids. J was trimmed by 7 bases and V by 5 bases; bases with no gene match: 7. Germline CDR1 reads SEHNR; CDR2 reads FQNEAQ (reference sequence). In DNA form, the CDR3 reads TGTGCCAGCAGCCCGGCCTGGACTAGCGGGAGGAATGAGCAGTTCTTC. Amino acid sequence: CASSPAWTSGRNEQFF. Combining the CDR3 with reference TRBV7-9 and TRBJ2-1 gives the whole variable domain DTGVSQNPRHKITKRGQNVTFRCDPISEHNRLYWYRQTLGQGPEFLTYFQNEAQLEKSRLLSDRFSAERPKGSFSTLEIQRTEQGDSAMYLCASSPAWTSGRNEQFFGPGTRLTVL.

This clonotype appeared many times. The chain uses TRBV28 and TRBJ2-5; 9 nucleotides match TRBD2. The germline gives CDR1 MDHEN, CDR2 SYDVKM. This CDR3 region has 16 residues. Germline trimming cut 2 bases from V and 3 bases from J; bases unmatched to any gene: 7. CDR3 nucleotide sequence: TGTGCCAGCAGTTTACCGCGGATAGCGGGAGAAGAGACCCAGTACTTC. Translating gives CASSLPRIAGEETQYF. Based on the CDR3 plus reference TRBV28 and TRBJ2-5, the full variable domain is DVKVTQSSRYLVKRTGEKVFLECVQDMDHENMFWYRQDPGLGLRLIYFSYDVKMKEKGDIPEGYSVSREKKERFSLILESASTNQTSMYLCASSLPRIAGEETQYFGPGTRLLVL.

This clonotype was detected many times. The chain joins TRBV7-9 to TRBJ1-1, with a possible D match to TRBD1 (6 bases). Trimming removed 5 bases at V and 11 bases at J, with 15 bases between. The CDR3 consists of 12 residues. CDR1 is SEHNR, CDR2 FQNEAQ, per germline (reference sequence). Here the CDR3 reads CASSITGKAAFF. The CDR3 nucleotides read TGTGCCAGCAGCATCACAGGGAAGGCGGCTTTCTTT.

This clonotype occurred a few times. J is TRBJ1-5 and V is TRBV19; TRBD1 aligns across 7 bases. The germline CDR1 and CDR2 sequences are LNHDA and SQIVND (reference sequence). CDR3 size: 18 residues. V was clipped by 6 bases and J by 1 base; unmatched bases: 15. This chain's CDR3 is CASSTGARDGLSNQPQHF. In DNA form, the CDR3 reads TGTGCCAGTAGCACAGGGGCGCGAGACGGATTAAGCAATCAGCCCCAGCATTTT.

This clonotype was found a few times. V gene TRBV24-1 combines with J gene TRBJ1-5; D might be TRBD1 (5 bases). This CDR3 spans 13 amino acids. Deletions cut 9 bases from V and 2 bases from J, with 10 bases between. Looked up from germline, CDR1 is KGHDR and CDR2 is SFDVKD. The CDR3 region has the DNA TGTGCCACCGGGCAGGGTGGCAATCAGCCCCAGCATTTT. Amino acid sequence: CATGQGGNQPQHF.